Below are 28 T cell receptor beta chains sequenced from a single sample in a study of blood T cell repertoires in COVID-19. Measured with immunoSEQ multiplex PCR; TCRdb has only the in-frame clones, and not every one. The sample holds tens of thousands of clones; approximately 71% are singletons and the top ten take around 4%. Source material: peripheral blood. Receptors were obtained from a woman in her forties or fifties with acute or convalescent COVID-19.

The CDR3 DNA reads TGTGCCAGCTCACCACCGGAGGGAAGAGAGACCCAGTACTTC. Translating gives CASSPPEGRETQYF. The rearrangement links TRBV18 to TRBJ2-5; tentatively, D is TRBD2 (6 bases). This CDR3 is 14 amino acids long. V was trimmed by 0 bases and J by 4 bases, leaving 9 bases between them. The germline CDR1 and CDR2 sequences are KGHSH and LQKENI.

To note about this clone: Mismatch with germline at one junction end may stem from a read error. The gene calls are TRBV4-1 and TRBJ1-6; 7 bases match TRBD1. The germline CDR1 and CDR2 sequences are MGHRA and YSYEKL. The CDR3 sequence is 20 residues long. The CDR3 region has the DNA TGCGCCAGCAGCCAATCGGTGGCAGGGGGAGCCCGCTCCTATAATTCACCTCTCCACTTT. It codes for CASSQSVAGGARSYNSPLHF.

The chain has TRBV5-1 and TRBJ1-2; D ambiguous. The CDR3 is 13 amino acids. Trimming took 0 bases from V and 6 from J, leaving 9 bases between them. Germline assignment: CDR1 SGHRS and CDR2 YFSETQ. CDR3 nucleotide sequence: TGCGCCAGCAGCTTGGACGGGAGGAATGGCTACACCTTC. The encoded protein is CASSLDGRNGYTF. Full variable domain (missing parts from reference TRBV5-1 and TRBJ1-2): KAGVTQTPRYLIKTRGQQVTLSCSPISGHRSVSWYQQTPGQGLQFLFEYFSETQRNKGNFPGRFSGRQFSNSRSEMNVSTLELGDSALYLCASSLDGRNGYTFGSGTRLTVV.

This chain joins TRBV19 and TRBJ1-1; possible D gene TRBD1, 5 bases. Germline V gives CDR1 LNHDA, CDR2 SQIVND (reference sequence). Trimming pared 0 bases from V and 0 bases from J, leaving 14 bases between. This CDR3 is built from 17 residues. CDR3 nucleotides: TGTGCCAGTAGTATAGAGGGCAGGGTCCTAATGAACACTGAAGCTTTCTTT. Translation gives CASSIEGRVLMNTEAFF.

The table lists this clone with a count of one. V and J are TRBV27 and TRBJ1-5; 7 nucleotides match TRBD1. CDR3 length: 16 residues. J was trimmed by 1 base and V by 6 bases; bases with no gene match: 9. CDR1 and CDR2 from the germline V gene are MNHEY and SMNVEV (reference sequence). CDR3 DNA sequence: TGTGCCAGCAGCCCACTAGGGGGCGCGAGCAATCAGCCCCAGCATTTT. Amino acids: CASSPLGGASNQPQHF.

This chain uses TRBV24-1 with TRBJ1-2; 7 nucleotides match TRBD1. V trimming: 4 bases; J trimming: 0 bases; junction bases outside the gene matches: 4. Germline V gene sequence: CDR1 KGHDR, CDR2 SFDVKD. The CDR3 spans 15 residues. DNA of the CDR3: TGTGCCACCAGTGAGCCGGGACAGACTAACTATGGCTACACCTTC. Amino acids: CATSEPGQTNYGYTF.

The rearrangement uses TRBV2 and TRBJ1-5; tentative D call: TRBD1 (6 bases). The V end lost 6 bases, the J end lost 3 bases, and 12 bases lay between the germline ends. From germline, CDR1 is SNHLY and CDR2 FYNNEI. This CDR3 is built from 14 residues. The CDR3 loop reads CASRKKGVNQPQHF. Here the CDR3 DNA reads TGTGCCAGCAGGAAGAAGGGGGTCAATCAGCCCCAGCATTTT.

This clone was detected only once. This chain connects TRBV5-6 to TRBJ2-1; possibly TRBD2 for D (6 bases). Germline CDR1 and CDR2: SGHDT and YYEEEE. V lost 0 bases, J lost 9 bases, and 13 bases lay in between. The length of the CDR3 is 14 residues. The CDR3 nucleotides are TGTGCCAGCAGCTTGGCACTAGCTTCCGCTGAGCAGTTCTTC. Translation: CASSLALASAEQFF. Supplemented by reference TRBV5-6 and TRBJ2-1, the full variable domain reads DAGVTQSPTHLIKTRGQQVTLRCSPKSGHDTVSWYQQALGQGPQFIFQYYEEEERQRGNFPDRFSGHQFPNYSSELNVNALLLGDSALYLCASSLALASAEQFFGPGTRLTVL.

As for this clone: A junction end diverges from the germline sequence, so it may reflect a read error. The V and J genes are TRBV7-2 and TRBJ2-3, with 11 nucleotides matching TRBD2. Per germline, CDR1 SGHTA and CDR2 FQGNSA. The length of the CDR3 is 15 residues. CDR3 bases: TGTGCCAACAGCTTAGCGGGGGGGGGCCCAGATACGCAGTATTTT. Residues: CANSLAGGGPDTQYF.

The chain has TRBV6-5 and TRBJ1-5; 8 bases are shared with TRBD1. Germline CDR1 reads MNHEY; CDR2 reads SVGAGI. V lost 5 bases and J lost 7; bases outside the gene matches: 7. CDR3 length: 14 residues. CDR3 coding DNA: TGTGCCAGCAGTCCATCAGGGGGCGTACAGCCCCAGCATTTT. Translating gives CASSPSGGVQPQHF.

Concerning this clone: In the same sample, other DNA sequences code for this CDR3. This chain uses TRBV4-1 with TRBJ1-2; D is undetermined. In germline, CDR1 is MGHRA, CDR2 YSYEKL. The V end lost 0 bases, the J end lost 4 bases, and 9 bases lay between the germline ends. This CDR3 contains 14 residues. CDR3 amino acids: CASSQESGGYGYTF. CDR3 in DNA: TGCGCCAGCAGCCAAGAGAGCGGCGGCTATGGCTACACCTTC.

DNA for the CDR3: TGTGCCAGCAGCCAAGACAGGGACCATCAGCCCCAGCATTTT. This gives the protein CASSQDRDHQPQHF. This chain uses TRBV27 with TRBJ1-5, with 7 bases fitting TRBD1. Per germline, CDR1 MNHEY and CDR2 SMNVEV (reference sequence). The CDR3 covers 14 residues. V lost 6 bases, J lost 5 bases, and 7 bases stayed unmatched.

The chain recombines TRBV3-1 (or the pseudogene TRBV3-2) with TRBJ1-2; the match to TRBD1 covers 10 bases. The J segment lost 4 bases and the V segment lost 4 bases, leaving 9 bases of the junction unmatched. The CDR3 totals 16 residues. Germline V gene data show CDR1 as LGHDT and CDR2 as YNNKEL (reference sequence). CDR3 protein: CASSLPGTGASYGYTF. CDR3 coding DNA: TGTGCCAGCAGCCTCCCCGGGACAGGGGCCTCCTATGGCTACACCTTC.

V and J are TRBV7-2 and TRBJ2-1; 10 positions match TRBD2. Germline assignment: CDR1 SGHTA and CDR2 FQGNSA. Losses at the gene ends were 4 bases for V and 6 bases for J; bases not matched to a gene: 3. The CDR3 runs 14 residues. The CDR3 DNA is TGTGCCAGCAGCTCTAGCGGGGGCCCCAATGAGCAGTTCTTC. Translated, it gives CASSSSGGPNEQFF.

The rearrangement joins TRBV5-6 to TRBJ1-5, with D hard to call. Trimming pared 0 bases from V and 4 bases from J, leaving 11 bases between. CDR3 length equals 15 residues. Germline CDR1 reads SGHDT; CDR2 reads YYEEEE. This chain's CDR3 is CASSLAGVGNQPQHF. In nucleotides, the CDR3 is TGTGCCAGCAGCTTGGCCGGGGTGGGGAATCAGCCCCAGCATTTT.

This clone was found a few times. The CDR3 nucleotides are TGTGCCAGCAGCGCCTGGACAGGGGGCGATGATGGCTACACCTTC. The encoded protein is CASSAWTGGDDGYTF. The chain combines TRBV7-2 with TRBJ1-2, with 11 bases identical to TRBD1. Germline V gives CDR1 SGHTA, CDR2 FQGNSA. The V gene end was trimmed by 5 bases and the J gene end by 6 bases; junction bases not matched to a gene: 8. The CDR3 has 15 residues.

The J gene is TRBJ2-1, the V gene TRBV19, with D maybe TRBD1 (7 bases). This CDR3 has 13 residues. The V and J ends lost 3 bases and 9 bases respectively, with 12 bases between them. From germline, CDR1 is LNHDA and CDR2 SQIVND (reference sequence). This CDR3 is CASSMRQGGEQFF. The CDR3 bases are TGTGCCAGTAGTATGAGACAGGGAGGTGAGCAGTTCTTC. The whole variable domain, remainder taken from reference TRBV19 and TRBJ2-1, is DGGITQSPKYLFRKEGQNVTLSCEQNLNHDAMYWYRQDPGQGLRLIYYSQIVNDFQKGDIAEGYSVSREKKESFPLTVTSAQKNPTAFYLCASSMRQGGEQFFGPGTRLTVL.

The gene calls are TRBV15 and TRBJ1-2; 9 bases match TRBD1. The CDR3 extends over 15 amino acids. V shed 3 bases and J 6 bases; nucleotides not matched to a gene: 8. Germline assignment: CDR1 LNHNV and CDR2 YYDKDF (reference sequence). The CDR3 DNA follows: TGTGCCACCAGCAGGGAAGACAGGGGGACTCATGGCTACACCTTC. This gives the protein CATSREDRGTHGYTF.

The chain uses TRBV5-6 and TRBJ1-1, with 7 bases aligning to TRBD1. Looked up from germline, CDR1 is SGHDT and CDR2 is YYEEEE. The CDR3 totals 14 residues. Unmatched junction bases numbered 5, after V lost 4 bases and J lost 2 bases. This CDR3 is CASSPGQPNTEAFF. DNA of the CDR3: TGTGCCAGCAGCCCGGGACAGCCAAACACTGAAGCTTTCTTT. Variable domain in full (rest from reference TRBV5-6 and TRBJ1-1): DAGVTQSPTHLIKTRGQQVTLRCSPKSGHDTVSWYQQALGQGPQFIFQYYEEEERQRGNFPDRFSGHQFPNYSSELNVNALLLGDSALYLCASSPGQPNTEAFFGQGTRLTVV.

The chain joins TRBV28 to TRBJ2-5; TRBD2 matches at 16 bases. CDR3 size: 17 residues. Germline V gene lookup returns CDR1 MDHEN and CDR2 SYDVKM. V gave up 6 bases and J gave up 4 bases; unmatched junction bases: 8. CDR3 region: CASSLGTSGGAVETQYF. The CDR3, as DNA: TGTGCCAGCAGCTTAGGGACTAGCGGGGGGGCCGTAGAGACCCAGTACTTC.

This clone was recorded once. V usage is TRBV6-6 and J usage is TRBJ2-2; D is perhaps TRBD1 (6 bases). CDR1 MNHNY and CDR2 SVGAGI come from the germline V gene (reference sequence). V was shortened by 7 bases and J by 7 bases, with 16 bases between the two germline ends. The CDR3 extends over 14 amino acids. CDR3 residues: CASTLNREIGELFF. CDR3 nucleotides: TGTGCCAGCACCCTGAACAGGGAGATCGGGGAGCTGTTTTTT.

This clone was seen once. The rearrangement links TRBV28 to TRBJ1-1; unclear D gene. The CDR3 runs to 15 residues. Trimming took off 1 base at V and 0 bases at J, with 9 bases between the two ends. CDR1 and CDR2 from the germline V gene are MDHEN and SYDVKM. CDR3 coding DNA: TGTGCCAGCAGTTTATCGAACATGATGAACACTGAAGCTTTCTTT. This encodes CASSLSNMMNTEAFF.

The CDR3 DNA reads TGCGCCAGCAGCCAAGAGACAGAGCTGAATCAGCCCCAGCATTTT. Amino acids: CASSQETELNQPQHF. The J gene is TRBJ1-5, the V gene TRBV4-1; TRBD1 might be the D (5 bases). Trimming took off 0 bases at V and 4 bases at J, with 10 bases between the two ends. The CDR3 is 15 amino acids. The germline gives CDR1 MGHRA, CDR2 YSYEKL.

This clone occurred once. The chain's CDR3 is CASSLAARGTDTGELFF. The CDR3 nucleotides read TGTGCCAGCAGCTTAGCGGCCCGGGGGACGGACACCGGGGAGCTGTTTTTT. V usage is TRBV7-9 and J usage is TRBJ2-2; weak D call: TRBD2 (6 bases). The V and J ends lost 0 bases and 3 bases respectively, with 14 bases between them. The CDR3 is 17 amino acids. The germline V gene encodes CDR1 SEHNR and CDR2 FQNEAQ (reference sequence). Together with reference TRBV7-9 and TRBJ2-2, the CDR3 gives the full variable domain: DTGVSQNPRHKITKRGQNVTFRCDPISEHNRLYWYRQTLGQGPEFLTYFQNEAQLEKSRLLSDRFSAERPKGSFSTLEIQRTEQGDSAMYLCASSLAARGTDTGELFFGEGSRLTVL.

The V and J genes are TRBV19 and TRBJ1-2; D is perhaps TRBD1 (6 bases). The germline V gene encodes CDR1 LNHDA and CDR2 SQIVND (reference sequence). The CDR3 runs 12 residues. Deletions cut 6 bases from V and 8 bases from J, with 13 bases between. The CDR3 protein is CASRRGADGYTF. The CDR3 coding sequence is TGTGCCAGTAGGCGGGGGGCGGACGGCTACACCTTC. The entire variable domain, with the rest obtained from reference TRBV19 and TRBJ1-2, is as follows: DGGITQSPKYLFRKEGQNVTLSCEQNLNHDAMYWYRQDPGQGLRLIYYSQIVNDFQKGDIAEGYSVSREKKESFPLTVTSAQKNPTAFYLCASRRGADGYTFGSGTRLTVV.

V is TRBV18 and J is TRBJ1-5, with no clear D. Between the trimmed V and J ends, which lost 3 bases and 7 bases, there was a span of 10 bases. Germline loops: CDR1 KGHSH, CDR2 LQKENI. The CDR3 spans 13 residues. CDR3 sequence: CASSPLGRQPQHF. The CDR3 DNA sequence: TGTGCCAGCTCACCTCTGGGGAGACAGCCCCAGCATTTT.

The chain links TRBV11-2 to TRBJ1-4; 7 bases are shared with TRBD1. Germline trimming cut 1 base from V and 6 bases from J; bases unmatched to any gene: 8. The CDR3 sequence is 16 residues long. Looked up from germline, CDR1 is SGHAT and CDR2 is FQNNGV. This CDR3 is CASSLVRRGSYEKLFF. The CDR3 nucleotides read TGTGCCAGCAGCTTAGTGCGCAGGGGGTCATATGAAAAACTGTTTTTT.

In DNA form, the CDR3 reads TGCAGCGTTGTAGCTTGGGAGACCCAGTACTTC. This codes for CSVVAWETQYF. The V and J genes are TRBV29-1 and TRBJ2-5; D not resolved. This CDR3 is 11 amino acids long. The germline V and J ends were trimmed by 4 bases and 5 bases, with 8 bases remaining between them. Germline CDR1 and CDR2: SQVTM and ANQGSEA.